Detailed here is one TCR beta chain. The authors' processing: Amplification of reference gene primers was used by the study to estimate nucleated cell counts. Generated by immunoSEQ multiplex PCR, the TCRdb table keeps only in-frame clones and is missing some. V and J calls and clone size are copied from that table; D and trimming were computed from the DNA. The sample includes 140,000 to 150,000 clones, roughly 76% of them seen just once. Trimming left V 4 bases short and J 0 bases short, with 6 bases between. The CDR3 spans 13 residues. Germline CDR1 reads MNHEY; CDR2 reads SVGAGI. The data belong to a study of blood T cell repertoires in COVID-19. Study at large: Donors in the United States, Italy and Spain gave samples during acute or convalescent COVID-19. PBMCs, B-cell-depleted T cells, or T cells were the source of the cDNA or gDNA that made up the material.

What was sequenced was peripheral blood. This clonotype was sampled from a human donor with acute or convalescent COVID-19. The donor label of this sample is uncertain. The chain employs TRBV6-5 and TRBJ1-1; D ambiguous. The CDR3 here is CASSLHLNTEAFF. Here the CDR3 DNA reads TGTGCCAGCAGTTTGCACTTGAACACTGAAGCTTTCTTT.